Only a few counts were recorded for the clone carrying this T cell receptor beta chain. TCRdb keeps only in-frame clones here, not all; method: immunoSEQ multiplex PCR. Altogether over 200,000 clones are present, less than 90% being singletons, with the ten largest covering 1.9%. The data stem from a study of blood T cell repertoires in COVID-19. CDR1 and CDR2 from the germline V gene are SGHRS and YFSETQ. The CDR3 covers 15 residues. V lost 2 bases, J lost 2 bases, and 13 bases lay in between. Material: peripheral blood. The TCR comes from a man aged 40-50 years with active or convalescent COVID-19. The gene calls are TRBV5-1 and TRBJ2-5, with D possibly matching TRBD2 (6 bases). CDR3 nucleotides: TGCGCCAGCAGCTTTGAGGGACTCGGACAAGAGACCCAGTACTTC. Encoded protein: CASSFEGLGQETQYF.